This section outlines one T cell receptor beta chain sequence together with its context. Authors' analysis steps: Amplification of reference gene primers provided the estimated nucleated cell counts. TCRdb's copy holds only in-frame clones and misses some; the assay was immunoSEQ multiplex PCR. The DNA gave D and trimming, while V, J and clone size come from that table. The sample lists about 200,000 clones; 85% to 95% were seen once. Enrolment of Seattle patients took place during active infection, and they were followed longitudinally. This sample stems from a study of blood T cell repertoires in COVID-19. Study-wide background: The study drew acute and convalescent COVID-19 samples from the United States, Italy and Spain. Sources were T cells, B-cell-depleted T cells, or PBMCs; the material itself was cDNA or gDNA.

V dropped 8 bases and J dropped 5 bases, with 18 bases sitting between them. Germline values: CDR1 MGHDK, CDR2 SYGVNS. The CDR3 has 14 amino acids. The rearrangement joins TRBV25-1 to TRBJ1-1, with D possibly matching TRBD1 (6 bases). The source material was peripheral blood. The clonotype comes from a man aged 25-45 years with COVID-19, enrolled during active disease. Written as DNA, the CDR3 is TGTGCCAGCTTATCGACAGGTAGAAAAACTGAAGCTTTCTTT. Amino acids: CASLSTGRKTEAFF.